One and the same sample provided the 27 T cell receptor beta chains below, sequenced in a study of radiation and T cells in renal cell carcinoma. The time point: baseline pretreatment blood. The treatment denotes: 15 Gy SBRT to primary tumor, nephrectomy 4 weeks later. The method was immunoSEQ multiplex PCR; TCRdb's version includes in-frame clones alone and lacks a portion of them. Altogether 95,000 to 150,000 clones are present, roughly 80% being singletons, with the ten largest covering approximately 3%. The sample here was blood, taken from a patient whose treatment included radiotherapy and nephrectomy. The origin of the receptors is a woman aged 60-75 years with renal cell carcinoma.

The CDR3 DNA reads TGTGCCAGCAGAACCAAGGGTGCCCGCACTGAAGCTTTCTTT. Translated: CASRTKGARTEAFF. This sequence joins TRBV5-4 and TRBJ1-1; D uncertain. This CDR3 has 14 residues. V was trimmed by 5 bases and J by 4 bases, leaving 15 bases between them. Germline-derived CDR1 and CDR2 are SGHNT and YYREEE (reference sequence).

As DNA, the CDR3 is TGTGCCAGCTCACCGGGGACAGGGGGCTACTACGAGCAGTACTTC. It specifies CASSPGTGGYYEQYF. This rearrangement joins TRBV18 to TRBJ2-7, with 12 nucleotides matching TRBD1. The ends lost 3 bases at V and 3 bases at J; junction bases unmatched: 3. CDR1 KGHSH and CDR2 LQKENI come from the germline V gene. This CDR3 region has 15 residues.

V usage is TRBV10-1 and J usage is TRBJ2-5; D might be TRBD2 (5 bases). Deletions cut 3 bases from V and 3 bases from J, with 11 bases between. CDR1 is WNHNN, CDR2 SYGVQD, per germline (reference sequence). CDR3 length: 14 amino acids. CDR3 in DNA: TGCGCCAGCAGTGATCTAGCTTTTGAAGAGACCCAGTACTTC. This sequence encodes CASSDLAFEETQYF.

The sample holds a few counts of this clone. This chain uses TRBV9 with TRBJ1-1; no clear D gene. The germline V gene has CDR1 SGDLS and CDR2 YYNGEE. The length of the CDR3 is 13 residues. Trimming removed 0 bases at V and 2 bases at J, with 5 bases between. The CDR3 DNA is TGTGCCAGCAGCGTAGCTAGAAACACTGAAGCTTTCTTT. Its translation is CASSVARNTEAFF.

This clone showed up just a few times. The J gene is TRBJ1-4, the V gene TRBV25-1; 8 bases agree with TRBD1. The V and J ends lost 4 bases and 2 bases, in that order; junction bases with no gene match: 6. The germline V gene encodes CDR1 MGHDK and CDR2 SYGVNS. There are 16 residues in the CDR3. CDR3 bases: TGTGCCAGCAGTGCCCAGGGGGCAGGGACTAATGAAAAACTGTTTTTT. Protein: CASSAQGAGTNEKLFF.

This chain joins TRBV30 and TRBJ1-6; D unresolved. CDR1 and CDR2 (germline): GTSNPN, SVGIG (reference sequence). CDR3 length: 14 amino acids. With 1 base removed from V and 5 bases from J, the gap between germline ends came to 9 bases. DNA for the CDR3: TGTGCCTGGAGTGCAGGACGGAATAATTCACCCCTCCACTTT. It translates to CAWSAGRNNSPLHF.

The gene calls are TRBV9 and TRBJ2-1; D is ambiguous. The germline V gene encodes CDR1 SGDLS and CDR2 YYNGEE. V was cut by 0 bases and J by 6 bases, with 13 bases left in between. This CDR3 has 15 amino acids. The chain's CDR3 is CASSVGGPSGNEQFF. In nucleotides, the CDR3 is TGTGCCAGCAGCGTAGGCGGACCTAGTGGCAATGAGCAGTTCTTC.

V usage is TRBV15 and J usage is TRBJ2-5; D gene ambiguous. Trimming removed 3 bases from V and 2 bases from J, with 7 bases in between. Germline V gene lookup returns CDR1 LNHNV and CDR2 YYDKDF (reference sequence). This CDR3 has 13 residues. CDR3 region: CATSSAIQETQYF. In nucleotides, the CDR3 is TGTGCCACCAGCAGCGCTATTCAAGAGACCCAGTACTTC.

This chain joins TRBV6-5 and TRBJ1-3; 11 bases are a match to TRBD1. The ends lost 7 bases at V and 4 bases at J; junction bases unmatched: 6. The V gene's germline CDR1 is MNHEY and CDR2 SVGAGI. There are 15 residues in the CDR3. The CDR3 reads CASTGQGARGNTIYF. The CDR3 coding sequence is TGTGCCAGCACCGGACAGGGGGCGCGAGGAAACACCATATATTTT.

The chain links TRBV28 to TRBJ1-5; D possibly corresponds to TRBD1 (6 bases). Germline CDR1 reads MDHEN; CDR2 reads SYDVKM. CDR3 length equals 15 residues. The V gene lost 7 bases and the J gene lost 4 bases, with 17 bases spanning the gap. The CDR3 is CASTPGGNRNQPQHF. The CDR3 bases are TGTGCCAGCACCCCCGGGGGCAATAGGAATCAGCCCCAGCATTTT.

The chain uses TRBV9 and TRBJ1-1, with D hard to call. Germline V gives CDR1 SGDLS, CDR2 YYNGEE. This CDR3 region has 16 residues. The germline V and J ends were trimmed by 0 bases and 0 bases, with 12 bases remaining between them. CDR3 amino acids: CASSVASQLMNTEAFF. The CDR3 DNA reads as TGTGCCAGCAGCGTAGCTAGTCAGTTGATGAACACTGAAGCTTTCTTT.

The J gene is TRBJ1-2, the V gene TRBV19, with D possibly matching TRBD1 (6 bases). CDR1 and CDR2 from the germline V gene are LNHDA and SQIVND (reference sequence). Trimming took off 4 bases at V and 4 bases at J, with 16 bases between the two ends. This CDR3 spans 15 amino acids. The chain's CDR3 is CASSNWGANPYGYTF. CDR3 bases: TGTGCCAGTAGTAACTGGGGGGCGAATCCCTATGGCTACACCTTC.

The J gene is TRBJ2-7, the V gene TRBV28; 7 bases agree with TRBD1. The CDR3 extends over 13 amino acids. V shed 3 bases and J 5 bases; nucleotides not matched to a gene: 4. From germline, CDR1 is MDHEN and CDR2 SYDVKM. The CDR3 nucleotides are TGTGCCAGCAGTTTCAGACAGGGCCACGAGCAGTACTTC. As protein: CASSFRQGHEQYF.

The rearrangement uses TRBV7-6 and TRBJ2-1; a weak D match, TRBD1 (5 bases). The CDR3 covers 15 residues. V lost 1 base and J lost 6, with 13 bases in between. The germline gives CDR1 SGHVS, CDR2 FNYEAQ. CDR3 in amino acids: CASSLESWQGNEQFF. CDR3 nucleotides: TGTGCCAGCAGCTTAGAATCTTGGCAGGGCAATGAGCAGTTCTTC. The complete variable domain, with remaining parts taken from reference TRBV7-6 and TRBJ2-1, reads GAGVSQSPRYKVTKRGQDVALRCDPISGHVSLYWYRQALGQGPEFLTYFNYEAQQDKSGLPNDRFSAERPEGSISTLTIQRTEQRDSAMYRCASSLESWQGNEQFFGPGTRLTVL.

The rearrangement joins TRBV27 to TRBJ2-2, with D unclear. Germline lookup yields CDR1 MNHEY and CDR2 SMNVEV (reference sequence). V shed 3 bases and J shed 1 base, with 9 bases lying between them. This CDR3 is built from 15 residues. In DNA form, the CDR3 reads TGTGCCAGCAGTTTTCAAACGGGGAACACCGGGGAGCTGTTTTTT. Amino acids: CASSFQTGNTGELFF.

This clone was recorded once. The CDR3 bases are TGCGCCAGCAGCCAAGACCCAACTGGAAGGGAGCAGTTCTTC. It specifies CASSQDPTGREQFF. The chain couples TRBV4-1 to TRBJ2-1; D is ambiguous. CDR1 and CDR2 from the germline V gene are MGHRA and YSYEKL. V was cut by 0 bases and J by 10 bases, with 13 bases left in between. CDR3 size: 14 residues.

This rearrangement joins TRBV2 to TRBJ2-7, with a weak D call TRBD1 (5 bases). V gave up 6 bases and J gave up 3 bases, with 12 bases separating them. The CDR3 spans 13 residues. The germline V gene encodes CDR1 SNHLY and CDR2 FYNNEI. CDR3 sequence: CASRALDSYEQYF. Here the CDR3 DNA reads TGTGCCAGCAGGGCCCTTGACAGCTACGAGCAGTACTTC.

The chain employs TRBV13 and TRBJ2-7, with TRBD1 matching 7 bases. The CDR3 extends over 13 amino acids. Trimming at V came to 5 bases and at J to 7 bases, leaving 8 bases not matched to a gene. The germline gives CDR1 PRHDT, CDR2 FYEKMQ (reference sequence). CDR3 in amino acids: CASSARQGQEQYF. The CDR3 DNA sequence: TGTGCCAGCAGCGCCAGACAGGGCCAGGAGCAGTACTTC. Combining the CDR3 with reference TRBV13 and TRBJ2-7 gives the whole variable domain AAGVIQSPRHLIKEKRETATLKCYPIPRHDTVYWYQQGPGQDPQFLISFYEKMQSDKGSIPDRFSAQQFSDYHSELNMSSLELGDSALYFCASSARQGQEQYFGPGTRLTVT.

This clone was seen more than once but under ten times. V gene TRBV29-1 combines with J gene TRBJ1-1; D is unresolved. The V end was cut by 6 bases, the J end by 7 bases, with 15 bases between. The CDR3 sequence is 12 residues long. The germline V gene encodes CDR1 SQVTM and CDR2 ANQGSEA. The DNA for the CDR3 is TGCAGCGTGGAGGTATCGATCCTTGAAGCTTTCTTT. As protein: CSVEVSILEAFF.

This clone appeared many times. J is TRBJ1-5 and V is TRBV7-3, with 7 positions matching TRBD1. This CDR3 region has 18 residues. Unmatched junction bases numbered 13, after V lost 1 base and J lost 4 bases. The germline gives CDR1 SGHTA, CDR2 FQGTGA. The CDR3 here is CASSLIFQSAGGNQPQHF. The CDR3 coding sequence is TGTGCCAGCAGCTTAATTTTCCAATCGGCAGGGGGGAATCAGCCCCAGCATTTT.

V gene TRBV2 combines with J gene TRBJ2-7; possible D gene TRBD1, 5 bases. CDR3 length equals 13 residues. Germline CDR1 SNHLY, CDR2 FYNNEI. Trimming pared 7 bases from V and 6 bases from J, leaving 16 bases between. The CDR3: CASMGQGFAEQYF. The DNA of the CDR3 is TGTGCCAGCATGGGCCAGGGATTTGCCGAGCAGTACTTC.

With respect to this clone: Other DNA sequences of this sample code for an identical CDR3. The CDR3 DNA reads TGTGCCAGCAGCTTAAACTACGAGCAGTACTTC. It translates to CASSLNYEQYF. The chain combines TRBV7-2 with TRBJ2-7; D unclear. The germline V and J ends were trimmed by 2 bases and 3 bases, with 2 bases remaining between them. The germline V gene has CDR1 SGHTA and CDR2 FQGNSA. The CDR3 length is 11 residues.

This clone has a single count. CDR3 sequence (DNA): TGCGCCAGCAGCCCCGGGACTTATGGCTACACCTTC. This sequence encodes CASSPGTYGYTF. The V gene is TRBV5-1, the J gene TRBJ1-2; D is possibly TRBD1 (5 bases). The CDR3 has 12 amino acids. V lost 4 bases and J 5 bases, leaving 9 bases between the germline ends. The germline CDR1 and CDR2 sequences are SGHRS and YFSETQ.

The table lists this clone with a few counts. The chain employs TRBV5-1 and TRBJ1-1; D is perhaps TRBD1 (5 bases). Between the trimmed V and J ends, which lost 8 bases and 6 bases, there was a span of 17 bases. CDR1 and CDR2 (germline): SGHRS, YFSETQ. The CDR3 spans 13 residues. The DNA of the CDR3 is TGCGCCAGTCGGGAGGGGAAGTATTCTGAAGCTTTCTTT. Its protein product is CASREGKYSEAFF.

The J gene is TRBJ2-1, the V gene TRBV5-1; D is undetermined. V shed 4 bases and J shed 7 bases, with 15 bases lying between them. Germline values: CDR1 SGHRS, CDR2 YFSETQ. The CDR3 length is 14 residues. CDR3 bases: TGCGCCAGCAGCCTCAAAAGTTGGGAAAATGAGCAGTTCTTC. It is translated as CASSLKSWENEQFF.

V usage is TRBV5-1 and J usage is TRBJ1-4; TRBD1 matches at 8 bases. The germline V gene has CDR1 SGHRS and CDR2 YFSETQ. V shed 4 bases and J 14 bases; nucleotides not matched to a gene: 13. The CDR3 has 14 residues. The CDR3 spells CASSPDRGPMRLFF. For the CDR3, the DNA is TGCGCCAGCAGCCCCGACAGGGGCCCGATGAGGCTGTTTTTT.

The CDR3 nucleotides are TGTGCCAGCACAACACAGGGGACGGGATCCTACGAGCAGTACTTC. Protein sequence: CASTTQGTGSYEQYF. This chain joins TRBV6-8 and TRBJ2-7; TRBD1 aligns across 7 bases. V gave up 7 bases and J gave up 1 base; unmatched junction bases: 10. Germline V gives CDR1 MNHGY, CDR2 SAAAGT. The CDR3 is 15 amino acids.